This TCR beta chain was sequenced for a study of breast tumors, draining lymph nodes, adjacent tissues. Overall study results and limits: Tumors had less TCR diversity than lymph nodes, more than nontumor tissue. Data only fit, rather than demonstrated, lymph node origin of most tumor T cells. Luminal-like breast cancer showed significantly greater tumor-nontumor repertoire similarity than basal-like breast cancer did.

At least ten counts were recorded for this clonotype. Its antigen is not identified. This CDR3 comprises 12 residues. Trimming left V 6 bases short and J 4 bases short, with 9 bases between. CDR1 is SNHLY and CDR2 is FYNNEI in the germline V gene. Each CDR3 protein gets one entry after TCRdb re-called the multiplex PCR reads with MiXCR. The data show approximately 230,000 distinct CDR3 sequences, with nearly 35% seen just once and 3% to 4% held by the top ten. Axillary draining lymph nodes of breast cancer patients supplied the node samples. Sequencing was performed on axillary lymph node tissue. The receptor comes from a female donor with breast cancer. Some clones in this sample may be carry-over from other donors' samples. The V gene is TRBV2, the J gene TRBJ2-5; D ambiguous. CDR3 protein: CASRSHGETQYF. The CDR3 DNA is TGTGCCAGCAGATCGCATGGAGAGACCCAGTACTTC.